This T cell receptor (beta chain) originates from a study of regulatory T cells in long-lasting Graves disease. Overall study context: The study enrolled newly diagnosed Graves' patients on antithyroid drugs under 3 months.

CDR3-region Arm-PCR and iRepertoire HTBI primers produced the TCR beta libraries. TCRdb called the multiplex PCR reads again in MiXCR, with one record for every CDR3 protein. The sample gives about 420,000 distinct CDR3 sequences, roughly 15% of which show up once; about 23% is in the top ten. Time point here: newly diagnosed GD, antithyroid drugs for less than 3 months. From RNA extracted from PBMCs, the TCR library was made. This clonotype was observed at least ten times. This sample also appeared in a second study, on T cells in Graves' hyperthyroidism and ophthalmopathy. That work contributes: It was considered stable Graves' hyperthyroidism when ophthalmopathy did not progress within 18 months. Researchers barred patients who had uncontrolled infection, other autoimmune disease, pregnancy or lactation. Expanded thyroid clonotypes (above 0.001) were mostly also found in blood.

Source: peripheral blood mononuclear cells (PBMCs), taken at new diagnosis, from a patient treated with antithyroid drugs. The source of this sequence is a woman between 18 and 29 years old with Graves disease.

This CDR3 reads CAWSGTGASGELFF. CDR3 nucleotide sequence: TGTGCCTGGTCCGGGACAGGGGCCTCCGGGGAGCTGTTTTTT. The chain has TRBV30 and TRBJ2-2; 10 bases line up with TRBD1. This CDR3 region has 14 residues. Germline V gene sequence: CDR1 GTSNPN, CDR2 SVGIG (reference sequence). The V and J ends lost 5 bases and 6 bases, in that order; junction bases with no gene match: 6. The complete variable domain, with remaining parts taken from reference TRBV30 and TRBJ2-2, reads SQTIHQWPATLVQPVGSPLSLECTVEGTSNPNLYWYRQAAGRGLQLLFYSVGIGQISSEVPQNLSASRPQDRQFILSSKKLLLSDSGFYLCAWSGTGASGELFFGEGSRLTVL.